One and the same sample provided the 19 T cell receptor beta chains below, sequenced in a study of blood T cell repertoires in COVID-19. Measured with immunoSEQ multiplex PCR; TCRdb has only the in-frame clones, and not every one. Of tens of thousands of clones listed, about 80% are singletons. What was sequenced was peripheral blood. These receptors were collected from a man aged 65-85 years who had recovered from COVID-19.

The chain carries TRBV13 and TRBJ1-6; 7 positions agree with TRBD1. After removal of 6 bases from V and 7 bases from J, the junction contained 12 bases not matched to a gene. CDR3 size: 16 residues. Germline lookup yields CDR1 PRHDT and CDR2 FYEKMQ (reference sequence). In DNA, the CDR3 is TGTGCCAGCAGTCGTCGGACGGGACAGCGGAATTCACCCCTCCACTTT. Its translation is CASSRRTGQRNSPLHF.

The genes are TRBV28 and TRBJ2-6, with TRBD1 matching 12 bases. The CDR3 contains 17 residues. After removal of 7 bases from V and 0 bases from J, the junction contained 4 bases not matched to a gene. Germline values: CDR1 MDHEN, CDR2 SYDVKM. CDR3 in DNA: TGTGCCAGCATAAGGGACAGGGGGCTCTCTGGGGCCAACGTCCTGACTTTC. The encoded protein is CASIRDRGLSGANVLTF.

The chain couples TRBV5-4 to TRBJ2-5; 8 bases match TRBD1. Germline CDR1 SGHNT, CDR2 YYREEE (reference sequence). The CDR3 extends over 11 amino acids. V was clipped by 5 bases and J by 11 bases; unmatched bases: 5. The DNA of the CDR3 is TGTGCCAGCAGTTCTCAGGGGGCACAGTACTTC. Encoded protein: CASSSQGAQYF.

The J gene is TRBJ2-2, the V gene TRBV10-1, with D unresolved. The germline V and J ends were trimmed by 2 bases and 6 bases, with 10 bases remaining between them. CDR3 length: 14 residues. Germline V CDR1 and CDR2: WNHNN, SYGVQD (reference sequence). Here the CDR3 reads CASSEDSRPGELFF. The CDR3 DNA sequence: TGCGCCAGCAGTGAGGACTCTAGACCCGGGGAGCTGTTTTTT.

The chain recombines TRBV29-1 with TRBJ1-1, with D possibly matching TRBD1 (5 bases). V shed 5 bases and J shed 4 bases, with 17 bases lying between them. Germline loops: CDR1 SQVTM, CDR2 ANQGSEA. The CDR3 is 14 residues long. CDR3 in amino acids: CSVTYGGGITEAFF. The CDR3, as DNA: TGCAGCGTTACCTATGGGGGGGGTATCACTGAAGCTTTCTTT.

V is TRBV3-1 (or the pseudogene TRBV3-2) and J is TRBJ1-2; 7 bases are a match to TRBD1. CDR1 and CDR2 from the germline V gene are LGHDT and YNNKEL (reference sequence). The CDR3 consists of 13 residues. V dropped 2 bases and J dropped 12; count of bases not matched to a gene: 9. CDR3 bases: TGTGCCAGCAGCCAACAAACGACAGGGTACAACACCTTC. Amino acid sequence: CASSQQTTGYNTF.

V and J are TRBV18 and TRBJ1-5; D might be TRBD1 (6 bases). Germline CDR1 KGHSH, CDR2 LQKENI. This CDR3 has 17 amino acids. V gave up 2 bases and J gave up 1 base, with 15 bases separating them. The CDR3 DNA sequence: TGTGCCAGCTCACCAGTGTACGTGGGGGCAAGCAATCAGCCCCAGCATTTT. Its protein product is CASSPVYVGASNQPQHF.

This clone was observed a single time. V and J are TRBV5-1 and TRBJ1-4; 8 bases are shared with TRBD1. Germline V gene sequence: CDR1 SGHRS, CDR2 YFSETQ. This CDR3 region has 16 residues. The V and J ends lost 7 bases and 4 bases, in that order; junction bases with no gene match: 12. The CDR3 DNA follows: TGCGCCAGCGGGCAGGGGGCCGGGGCGTATAATGAAAAACTGTTTTTT. Translating it yields CASGQGAGAYNEKLFF.

This rearrangement joins TRBV6-1 to TRBJ2-7; perhaps TRBD1 as D (5 bases). Trimming took off 1 base at V and 6 bases at J, with 16 bases between the two ends. The CDR3 runs 15 residues. Germline V gene lookup returns CDR1 MNHNS and CDR2 SASEGT. The CDR3, as DNA: TGTGCCAGCAGTGAAGGGCAGGGTGGATTCTTCGAGCAGTACTTC. This encodes CASSEGQGGFFEQYF.

This clone has more than one count but fewer than ten. V gene TRBV28 combines with J gene TRBJ1-5, with D uncertain. The CDR3 extends over 16 amino acids. The V end lost 2 bases, the J end lost 2 bases, and 13 bases lay between the germline ends. Germline values: CDR1 MDHEN, CDR2 SYDVKM. The CDR3 DNA sequence: TGTGCCAGCAGTTTAAATGTCATGAGCGGCAATCAGCCCCAGCATTTT. Encoded protein: CASSLNVMSGNQPQHF.

Only one count was recorded for this clone. V is TRBV5-4 and J is TRBJ2-1; a possible D gene is TRBD2 (5 bases). Trimming stripped 4 bases from V and 0 bases from J, with 17 bases between. The CDR3 is 17 residues long. The germline CDR1 and CDR2 sequences are SGHNT and YYREEE (reference sequence). Here the CDR3 reads CASSPPGFLRSYNEQFF. In DNA form, the CDR3 reads TGTGCCAGCAGCCCCCCGGGGTTTTTGCGCTCCTACAATGAGCAGTTCTTC.

The chain links TRBV6-5 to TRBJ2-7, with TRBD1 identical over 7 bases. After removal of 10 bases from V and 2 bases from J, the junction contained 11 bases not matched to a gene. CDR1 is MNHEY and CDR2 is SVGAGI in the germline V gene. The CDR3 runs to 14 residues. This CDR3 is CATLSQGSTYEQYF. The CDR3 bases are TGTGCCACCCTCTCACAGGGGTCGACCTACGAGCAGTACTTC.

The chain carries TRBV7-8 and TRBJ1-6; a weak D match, TRBD1 (5 bases). CDR1 SGHVS and CDR2 FQNEAQ come from the germline V gene. The CDR3 consists of 15 residues. V was cut by 2 bases and J by 7 bases, with 12 bases left in between. The CDR3 protein is CASSLMTVRNSPLHF. DNA of the CDR3: TGTGCCAGCAGCTTAATGACAGTTCGCAATTCACCCCTCCACTTT. Combining the CDR3 with reference TRBV7-8 and TRBJ1-6 gives the whole variable domain GAGVSQSPRYKVAKRGQDVALRCDPISGHVSLFWYQQALGQGPEFLTYFQNEAQLDKSGLPSDRFFAERPEGSVSTLKIQRTQQEDSAVYLCASSLMTVRNSPLHFGNGTRLTVT.

The rearrangement joins TRBV7-9 to TRBJ2-5; maybe TRBD2 (6 bases). Trimming took off 1 base at V and 8 bases at J, with 14 bases between the two ends. Germline V lookup: CDR1 SEHNR, CDR2 FQNEAQ (reference sequence). There are 14 residues in the CDR3. The CDR3, as DNA: TGTGCCAGCAGCTTAGATTTAGCGGTCTCTACCCAGTACTTC. Translation gives CASSLDLAVSTQYF.

The chain couples TRBV11-3 to TRBJ1-1; weak D call: TRBD1 (5 bases). This CDR3 comprises 18 residues. Germline CDR1 is SGHNT and CDR2 is YENEEA. Trimming left V 0 bases short and J 0 bases short, with 17 bases between. The CDR3 sequence is CASSLELTAGNLNTEAFF. As DNA, the CDR3 is TGTGCCAGCAGCTTAGAATTGACAGCCGGAAACCTGAACACTGAAGCTTTCTTT.

This clone showed up just once. The J gene is TRBJ2-3, the V gene TRBV6-5, with TRBD1 matching 7 bases. V trimming: 8 bases; J trimming: 0 bases; junction bases outside the gene matches: 5. CDR3 size: 14 residues. CDR1 is MNHEY and CDR2 is SVGAGI in the germline V gene. The CDR3 DNA reads TGTGCCAGCGTGACAGGGAGAAGCACAGATACGCAGTATTTT. Its protein product is CASVTGRSTDTQYF.

V and J are TRBV5-1 and TRBJ2-5; TRBD2 matches 9 bases. The CDR3 runs to 16 residues. Germline V gives CDR1 SGHRS, CDR2 YFSETQ. J lost 2 bases, V lost 2 bases, and 7 bases had no gene match. Here the CDR3 reads CASSFPSGGLQETQYF. The CDR3 nucleotides read TGCGCCAGCAGCTTTCCAAGCGGGGGGCTACAAGAGACCCAGTACTTC.

There are many counts of this clone. The V and J genes are TRBV7-8 and TRBJ2-7; 8 bases are a match to TRBD1. The germline CDR1 and CDR2 sequences are SGHVS and FQNEAQ. The CDR3 contains 16 residues. Trimming removed 3 bases from V and 3 bases from J; junction bases left unmatched: 10. CDR3 in amino acids: CASSFPRQGLNYEQYF. The CDR3 DNA is TGTGCCAGCAGCTTCCCCAGACAGGGGCTCAACTACGAGCAGTACTTC.

This clone appeared a few times. The chain uses TRBV27 and TRBJ1-2; D call uncertain. CDR3 length equals 13 residues. Trimming took off 6 bases at V and 4 bases at J, with 12 bases between the two ends. Germline CDR1 is MNHEY and CDR2 is SMNVEV (reference sequence). The CDR3 protein is CASSFVGSYGYTF. CDR3 in DNA: TGTGCCAGCAGCTTTGTCGGTAGCTATGGCTACACCTTC.